This passage covers 29 T cell receptor beta chains from one sample sequenced in a study of preoperative IRX-2 immunotherapy in early breast cancer. Treatment specified: preoperative locoregional IRX-2 cytokine immunotherapy. Libraries were prepared by immunoSEQ multiplex PCR; TCRdb keeps only in-frame clonotypes and omits some of them. The repertoire holds around 30,000 clones, under 90% seen once, with roughly 3.1% in the top ten. The material was obtained from a patient treated with IRX-2 immunotherapy. Receptor source: a human donor with breast cancer.

V is TRBV18 and J is TRBJ2-7, with D perhaps matching TRBD1 or TRBD2 (5 bases each). This CDR3 has 14 residues. Germline V lookup: CDR1 KGHSH, CDR2 LQKENI. Trimming took off 3 bases at V and 1 base at J, with 10 bases between the two ends. As DNA, the CDR3 is TGTGCCAGCTCACCGGGGAGACAGTCCTACGAGCAGTACTTC. Translating gives CASSPGRQSYEQYF.

CDR3 DNA: TGTGCCAGCAGCTTGGCCTGGGGGGGTCCCTCCTACGAGCAGTACTTC. Its translation is CASSLAWGGPSYEQYF. V usage is TRBV11-3 and J usage is TRBJ2-7, with 7 bases that match TRBD2. J gave up 0 bases and V 3 bases, and 8 bases lay outside the gene matches. CDR3 length: 16 residues. Looked up from germline, CDR1 is SGHNT and CDR2 is YENEEA. Full variable domain (rest looked up from reference TRBV11-3 and TRBJ2-7): EAGVVQSPRYKIIEKKQPVAFWCNPISGHNTLYWYLQNLGQGPELLIRYENEEAVDDSQLPKDRFSAERLKGVDSTLKIQPAELGDSAVYLCASSLAWGGPSYEQYFGPGTRLTVT.

This chain connects TRBV5-1 to TRBJ1-6; possibly TRBD1 for D (5 bases). Germline CDR1 and CDR2: SGHRS and YFSETQ. This CDR3 has 14 residues. The V end lost 4 bases, the J end lost 7 bases, and 12 bases lay between the germline ends. The CDR3 here is CASSRGPGNSPLHF. CDR3 nucleotide sequence: TGCGCCAGCAGCCGGGGCCCTGGCAATTCACCCCTCCACTTT.

The chain carries TRBV7-1 and TRBJ2-1, with TRBD2 matching 10 bases. TRBV7-1 is noted as an ORF with a role that remains uncertain. This CDR3 is built from 15 residues. V trimming: 4 bases; J trimming: 10 bases; junction bases outside the gene matches: 10. CDR3 DNA: TGTGCCAGCAGCTATCTAGCGGGGGAGCCTGGCGAGCAGTTCTTC. Its translation is CASSYLAGEPGEQFF.

The chain recombines TRBV30 with TRBJ1-2; D may be TRBD1 (5 bases). Germline V gene lookup returns CDR1 GTSNPN and CDR2 SVGIG (reference sequence). This CDR3 is built from 11 residues. The ends were cut back, 0 bases at V and 14 bases at J, with 13 bases in the middle. Here the CDR3 DNA reads TGTGCCTGGAGTGTAGGCAGGGACCCAACCTTC. Amino acids: CAWSVGRDPTF.

The rearrangement joins TRBV23-1 to TRBJ2-1, with 13 bases identical to TRBD2. TRBV23-1 is identified as an open reading frame with a role that is uncertain. This CDR3 spans 15 amino acids. V was pared by 6 bases and J by 8 bases, with 7 bases of the junction left unmatched. The CDR3 sequence is CASSQRTSGGYEQFF. The CDR3 DNA sequence: TGCGCCAGCAGCCAACGGACTAGCGGGGGCTATGAGCAGTTCTTC.

The genes are TRBV30 and TRBJ1-5; maybe TRBD1 (6 bases). In germline, CDR1 is GTSNPN, CDR2 SVGIG (reference sequence). V dropped 0 bases and J dropped 6 bases, with 12 bases sitting between them. This CDR3 contains 14 residues. CDR3 in DNA: TGTGCCTGGAGTGTACTACAGGGTTCTCAGCCCCAGCATTTT. It is translated as CAWSVLQGSQPQHF.

The chain combines TRBV28 with TRBJ2-2, with D uncertain. Germline CDR1 reads MDHEN; CDR2 reads SYDVKM. This CDR3 is 12 amino acids long. Trimming left V 6 bases short and J 7 bases short, with 9 bases between. The CDR3 sequence: CASSKSNGELFF. DNA for the CDR3: TGTGCCAGCAGCAAGAGTAACGGGGAGCTGTTTTTT.

The CDR3: CASSSGSGNNEQFF. As DNA, the CDR3 is TGTGCCAGCAGTTCGGGTAGCGGGAATAATGAGCAGTTCTTC. The J gene is TRBJ2-1, the V gene TRBV6-8; TRBD2 matches at 8 bases. V trimming: 4 bases; J trimming: 7 bases; junction bases outside the gene matches: 6. The CDR3 runs 14 residues. Germline CDR1 and CDR2: MNHGY and SAAAGT.

The V gene is TRBV7-5, the J gene TRBJ2-4; the listed D gene, TRBD1, was not tested against the DNA. TRBV7-5 is a listed pseudogene. This CDR3 is built from 17 residues. CDR3 residues: CASSLVRMTAGTDIQYF. The CDR3 DNA follows: TGTGCCAGCAGCTTAGTTAGGATGACAGCCGGTACGGACATTCAGTACTTC.

J is TRBJ2-7 and V is TRBV18, with no clear D. This CDR3 is built from 16 residues. The germline V gene encodes CDR1 KGHSH and CDR2 LQKENI. V lost 2 bases, J lost 3 bases, and 17 bases lay in between. In nucleotides, the CDR3 is TGTGCCAGCTCACCATGGGAAAGGTCGCACGACTACGAGCAGTACTTC. This translates into CASSPWERSHDYEQYF. Full variable domain (remainder filled in from reference TRBV18 and TRBJ2-7): NAGVMQNPRHLVRRRGQEARLRCSPMKGHSHVYWYRQLPEEGLKFMVYLQKENIIDESGMPKERFSAEFPKEGPSILRIQQVVRGDSAAYFCASSPWERSHDYEQYFGPGTRLTVT.

This clone was recorded once. The genes are TRBV6-8 and TRBJ2-7; no clear D gene. This CDR3 contains 17 residues. Germline-derived CDR1 and CDR2 are MNHGY and SAAAGT. V shed 6 bases and J shed 3 bases, with 24 bases lying between them. CDR3: CASRPLPRPVKVYEQYF. The CDR3 DNA reads TGTGCCAGCAGACCACTACCCCGACCGGTTAAGGTCTACGAGCAGTACTTC.

V gene TRBV30 combines with J gene TRBJ1-5; the D gene is possibly TRBD1 (6 bases). The CDR3 is made up of 15 amino acids. Trimming removed 3 bases at V and 0 bases at J, with 12 bases between. Germline-derived CDR1 and CDR2 are GTSNPN and SVGIG (reference sequence). The CDR3 loop reads CAWRGRGDSNQPQHF. CDR3 in DNA: TGTGCCTGGAGGGGAAGGGGGGATAGCAATCAGCCCCAGCATTTT.

The CDR3 region is CASSLDRPGGKLFF. In DNA, the CDR3 is TGTGCCAGCAGCTTAGATAGGCCCGGTGGGAAACTGTTTTTT. The chain links TRBV11-3 to TRBJ1-4; the D is unclear. The CDR3 extends over 14 amino acids. The germline gives CDR1 SGHNT, CDR2 YENEEA. Trimming shortened V by 0 bases and J by 11 bases, and 13 bases separated the two germline ends.

This sequence joins TRBV28 and TRBJ1-2, with D possibly being TRBD1 (5 bases). This CDR3 spans 14 amino acids. In germline, CDR1 is MDHEN, CDR2 SYDVKM. Deletions cut 6 bases from V and 0 bases from J, with 11 bases between. This CDR3 is CASSRQSANYGYTF. In nucleotides, the CDR3 is TGTGCCAGCAGCAGACAGTCAGCTAACTATGGCTACACCTTC.

The rearrangement joins TRBV6-8 to TRBJ1-3; D possibly corresponds to TRBD1 (5 bases). The V end was cut by 10 bases, the J end by 7 bases, with 17 bases between. The CDR3 is 13 amino acids. The germline gives CDR1 MNHGY, CDR2 SAAAGT. CDR3 nucleotide sequence: TGTGCCACCCACACCGCTTGGGGGAACACCATATATTTT. Residues: CATHTAWGNTIYF.

This chain links TRBV6-8 with TRBJ2-5; a possible D gene is TRBD1 (6 bases). Deletions cut 5 bases from V and 4 bases from J, with 11 bases between. The CDR3 extends over 13 amino acids. Germline V gene data show CDR1 as MNHGY and CDR2 as SAAAGT. CDR3 sequence: CASSKNRVETQYF. The CDR3 bases are TGTGCCAGCAGTAAAAACAGGGTAGAGACCCAGTACTTC.

J is TRBJ2-2 and V is TRBV7-6, with TRBD2 matching 14 bases. The trim removed 5 bases at V and 4 bases at J, leaving 6 bases unmatched. Per the germline V gene, CDR1 is SGHVS and CDR2 is FNYEAQ. CDR3 size: 17 residues. The DNA of the CDR3 is TGTGCCAGCAGCCCGGGACTAGCGGGAGTTGTCACCGGGGAGCTGTTTTTT. Amino acid sequence: CASSPGLAGVVTGELFF.

The V call is TRBV6-8, the J call TRBJ2-7; D is tentatively TRBD1 or TRBD2 (5 bases each). Trimming cost V 6 bases and J 2 bases, with 17 bases left between them. Germline V gene sequence: CDR1 MNHGY, CDR2 SAAAGT. This CDR3 is 15 amino acids long. As DNA, the CDR3 is TGTGCCAGCAGCCTATCAGGGACCGAAGCCTACGAGCAGTACTTC. The encoded protein is CASSLSGTEAYEQYF.

This clone was counted once. V is TRBV7-8 and J is TRBJ2-5; TRBD2 might be the D (5 bases). V lost 8 bases, J lost 1 base, and 11 bases lay in between. In germline, CDR1 is SGHVS, CDR2 FQNEAQ. The CDR3 is 13 amino acids. The CDR3 DNA reads TGTGCCAGCGGAGGAGGATTCCAAGAGACCCAGTACTTC. Amino acid sequence: CASGGGFQETQYF.

This chain connects TRBV5-1 to TRBJ2-7; 8 positions match TRBD2. The V gene's germline CDR1 is SGHRS and CDR2 YFSETQ. The trim removed 1 base at V and 6 bases at J, leaving 6 bases unmatched. CDR3 length equals 14 residues. The CDR3 DNA reads as TGCGCCAGCAGCTTGAATAGCGGGGTTTCCGAGCAGTACTTC. It translates to CASSLNSGVSEQYF. The entire variable domain, with the rest obtained from reference TRBV5-1 and TRBJ2-7, is as follows: KAGVTQTPRYLIKTRGQQVTLSCSPISGHRSVSWYQQTPGQGLQFLFEYFSETQRNKGNFPGRFSGRQFSNSRSEMNVSTLELGDSALYLCASSLNSGVSEQYFGPGTRLTVT.

This chain connects TRBV7-6 to TRBJ2-1; no clear D gene. CDR1 is SGHVS, CDR2 FNYEAQ, per germline. Trimming pared 5 bases from V and 5 bases from J, leaving 19 bases between. CDR3 length: 16 residues. The CDR3 DNA sequence: TGTGCCAGCAGCCAAGTGAGGAGCACGACTGACAATGAGCAGTTCTTC. This translates into CASSQVRSTTDNEQFF. Full variable domain (missing parts from reference TRBV7-6 and TRBJ2-1): GAGVSQSPRYKVTKRGQDVALRCDPISGHVSLYWYRQALGQGPEFLTYFNYEAQQDKSGLPNDRFSAERPEGSISTLTIQRTEQRDSAMYRCASSQVRSTTDNEQFFGPGTRLTVL.

The V and J genes are TRBV7-4 and TRBJ1-1, with D hard to call. Between the trimmed V and J ends, which lost 5 bases and 5 bases, there was a span of 12 bases. The CDR3 contains 13 residues. The germline V gene encodes CDR1 SGHVT and CDR2 SQSDAQ. CDR3 bases: TGTGCCAGCAGCGAGCACTTTGGTACTGAAGCTTTCTTT. It codes for CASSEHFGTEAFF.

Concerning this clone: At one of its ends the junction is not consistent with the germline gene, which may arise from a read error. The genes are TRBV6-8 and TRBJ2-2; a weak D match, TRBD2 (5 bases). There are 16 residues in the CDR3. Germline V lookup: CDR1 MNHGY, CDR2 SAAAGT. The CDR3 DNA reads TGTGCCATCAGTCCTAACGCGAGGGCAGACACCGGGGAGCTGTTTTTT. It is translated as CAISPNARADTGELFF.

The rearrangement joins TRBV11-3 to TRBJ2-2; D gene uncertain. This CDR3 region has 15 residues. V dropped 3 bases and J dropped 2 bases, with 10 bases sitting between them. Germline V gives CDR1 SGHNT, CDR2 YENEEA. The CDR3 DNA reads as TGTGCCAGCAGCTTCTTCCGGACCAACACCGGGGAGCTGTTTTTT. It translates to CASSFFRTNTGELFF.

The genes are TRBV11-3 and TRBJ2-7; unclear D gene. The CDR3 is 14 amino acids. The ends were cut back, 5 bases at V and 3 bases at J, with 14 bases in the middle. Germline values: CDR1 SGHNT, CDR2 YENEEA. CDR3 nucleotides: TGTGCCAGCAGCCAAGGCCCCAGTGGCTACGAGCAGTACTTC. It specifies CASSQGPSGYEQYF.

This clone was counted a single time. V and J are TRBV18 and TRBJ1-5; tentative D call: TRBD1 (6 bases). This CDR3 region has 16 residues. The germline V and J ends were trimmed by 6 bases and 0 bases, with 15 bases remaining between them. Germline V gene sequence: CDR1 KGHSH, CDR2 LQKENI. CDR3 loop: CASSLTGDFSNQPQHF. The CDR3 coding sequence is TGTGCCAGCTCCCTGACAGGTGACTTTAGCAATCAGCCCCAGCATTTT. Filled out from reference TRBV18 and TRBJ1-5, the complete variable domain reads NAGVMQNPRHLVRRRGQEARLRCSPMKGHSHVYWYRQLPEEGLKFMVYLQKENIIDESGMPKERFSAEFPKEGPSILRIQQVVRGDSAAYFCASSLTGDFSNQPQHFGDGTRLSIL.

The CDR3, as DNA: TGTGCCAGTAGTACGGGGGAGGGCGAGCAGTACTTC. As protein: CASSTGEGEQYF. V usage is TRBV19 and J usage is TRBJ2-7; 7 bases are a match to TRBD2. V gave up 4 bases and J gave up 6 bases; unmatched junction bases: 3. This CDR3 contains 12 residues. CDR1 is LNHDA, CDR2 SQIVND, per germline (reference sequence).

The rearrangement links TRBV11-3 to TRBJ2-7, with TRBD2 matching over 15 bases. CDR3 size: 16 residues. Germline V gene data show CDR1 as SGHNT and CDR2 as YENEEA. Germline trimming cut 5 bases from V and 3 bases from J; bases unmatched to any gene: 5. The CDR3 DNA follows: TGTGCCAGCAGCGAGGGACTAGCGGGAGGAGACTACGAGCAGTACTTC. Encoded protein: CASSEGLAGGDYEQYF.